This TCR beta chain was obtained from a study of PD-1 blockade in classical Hodgkin lymphoma. Study-level results: CD4+ TCR diversity climbed significantly by C4D1, unlike CD8+ TCR diversity. A reduction in baseline TCR diversity was reportedly seen in newly diagnosed patients relative to healthy donors. Newly diagnosed and completely responding patients shared comparable baseline diversity.

Every patient relapsed after autologous stem cell transplantation, and brentuximab vedotin exposure varied. Negative magnetic selection isolated CD4+ T cells from thawed PBMCs. With respect to this clone: Its antigen is undetermined.

Per germline, CDR1 MNHNS and CDR2 SASEGT. The CDR3 loop spans 15 amino acids. Trimming pared 1 base from V and 0 bases from J, leaving 10 bases between. The method was immunoSEQ multiplex PCR; TCRdb's version includes in-frame clones alone and lacks a portion of them. The sample gives 25,000 to 35,000 clones, approximately 83% of which show up once; 2.4% is in the top ten. The receptor comes from a human donor with classical Hodgkin lymphoma. Sequenced here: CD4+ T cells from blood, sampled at baseline. The chain has TRBV6-1 and TRBJ2-7, with D possibly called TRBD1 or TRBD2 (5 bases each). The CDR3 nucleotides read TGTGCCAGCAGTGAAGTTGAGGGGAACTCCTACGAGCAGTACTTC. It codes for CASSEVEGNSYEQYF.